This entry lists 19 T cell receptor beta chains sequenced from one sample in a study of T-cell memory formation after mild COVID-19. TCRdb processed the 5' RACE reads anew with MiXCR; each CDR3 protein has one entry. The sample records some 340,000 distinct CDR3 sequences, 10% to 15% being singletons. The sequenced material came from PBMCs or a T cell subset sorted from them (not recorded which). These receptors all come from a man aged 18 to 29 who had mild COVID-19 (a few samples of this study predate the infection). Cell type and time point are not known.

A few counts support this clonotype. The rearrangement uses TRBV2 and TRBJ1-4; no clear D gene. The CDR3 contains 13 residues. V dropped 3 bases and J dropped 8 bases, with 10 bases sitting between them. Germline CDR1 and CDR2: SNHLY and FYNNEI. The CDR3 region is CASSEGSSEKLFF. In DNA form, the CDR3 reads TGTGCCAGCAGTGAGGGCTCTAGCGAAAAACTGTTTTTT.

The CDR3 DNA sequence: TGTGCCAGCAGCCCAGGGGACAGGGGGACCGGGGAGCTGTTTTTT. Protein: CASSPGDRGTGELFF. V is TRBV7-8 and J is TRBJ2-2; 11 bases fit TRBD1. The trim removed 5 bases at V and 5 bases at J, leaving 4 bases unmatched. The CDR3 length is 15 residues. Per the germline V gene, CDR1 is SGHVS and CDR2 is FQNEAQ.

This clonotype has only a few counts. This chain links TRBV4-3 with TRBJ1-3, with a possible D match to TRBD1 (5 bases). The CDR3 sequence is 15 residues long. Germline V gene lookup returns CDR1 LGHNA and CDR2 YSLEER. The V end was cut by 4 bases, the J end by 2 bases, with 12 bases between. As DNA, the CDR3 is TGCGCCAGCAGCCCCGGACACGGAACTGGAAACACCATATATTTT. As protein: CASSPGHGTGNTIYF.

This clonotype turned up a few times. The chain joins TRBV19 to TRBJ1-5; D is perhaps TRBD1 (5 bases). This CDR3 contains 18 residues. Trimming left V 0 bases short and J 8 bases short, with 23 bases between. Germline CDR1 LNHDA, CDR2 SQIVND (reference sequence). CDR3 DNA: TGTGCCAGTAGTATAGATCATTTTACGGGAGGCCCAGGGAAGCCCCAGCATTTT. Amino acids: CASSIDHFTGGPGKPQHF.

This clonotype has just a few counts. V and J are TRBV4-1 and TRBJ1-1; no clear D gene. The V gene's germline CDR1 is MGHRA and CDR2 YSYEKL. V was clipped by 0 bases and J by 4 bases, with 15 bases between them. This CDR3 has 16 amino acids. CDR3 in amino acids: CASSQDSLGGVTEAFF. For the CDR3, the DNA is TGCGCCAGCAGCCAAGATAGTCTGGGCGGGGTCACTGAAGCTTTCTTT.

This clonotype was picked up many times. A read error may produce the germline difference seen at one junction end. CDR3 sequence (DNA): TGCGCCAGCAGCCGTCAGGGGGGAACTGAAGCTTTCTTT. Its protein product is CASSRQGGTEAFF. The V call is TRBV6-5, the J call TRBJ1-1; 7 nucleotides agree with TRBD1. The germline gives CDR1 MNHEY, CDR2 SVGAGI. The CDR3 extends over 13 amino acids.

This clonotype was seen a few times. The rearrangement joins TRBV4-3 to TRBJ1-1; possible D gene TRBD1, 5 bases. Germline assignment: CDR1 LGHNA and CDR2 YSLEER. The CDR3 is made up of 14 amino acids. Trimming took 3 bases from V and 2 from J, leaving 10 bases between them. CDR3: CASSQMTANTEAFF. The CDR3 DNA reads TGCGCCAGCAGCCAGATGACAGCAAACACTGAAGCTTTCTTT.

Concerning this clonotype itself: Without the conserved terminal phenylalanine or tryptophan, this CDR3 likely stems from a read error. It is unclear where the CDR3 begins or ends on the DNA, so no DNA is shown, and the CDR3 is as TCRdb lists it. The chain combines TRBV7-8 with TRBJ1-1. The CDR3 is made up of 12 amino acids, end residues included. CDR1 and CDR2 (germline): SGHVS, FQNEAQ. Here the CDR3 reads CASSLAGGGPVL.

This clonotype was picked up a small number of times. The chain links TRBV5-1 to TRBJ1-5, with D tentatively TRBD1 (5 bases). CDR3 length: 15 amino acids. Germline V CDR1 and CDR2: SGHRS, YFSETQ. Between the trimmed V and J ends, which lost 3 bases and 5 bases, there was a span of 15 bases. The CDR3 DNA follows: TGCGCCAGCAGCTCAGCCCCAGGGAGTCATCAGCCCCAGCATTTT. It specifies CASSSAPGSHQPQHF.

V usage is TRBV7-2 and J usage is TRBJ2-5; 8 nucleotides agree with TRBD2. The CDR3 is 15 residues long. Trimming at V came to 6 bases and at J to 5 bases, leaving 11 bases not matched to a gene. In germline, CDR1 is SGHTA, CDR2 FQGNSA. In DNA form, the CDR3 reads TGTGCCAGCAGTAGGATCGGGGGGGCCCTGGAGACCCAGTACTTC. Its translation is CASSRIGGALETQYF.

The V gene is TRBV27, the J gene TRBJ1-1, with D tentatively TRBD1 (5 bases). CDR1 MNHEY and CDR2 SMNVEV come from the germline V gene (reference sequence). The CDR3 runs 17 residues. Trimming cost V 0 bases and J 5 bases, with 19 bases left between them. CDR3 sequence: CASSLSGPPPWGTEAFF. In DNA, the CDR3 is TGTGCCAGCAGTTTATCGGGACCGCCACCATGGGGAACTGAAGCTTTCTTT.

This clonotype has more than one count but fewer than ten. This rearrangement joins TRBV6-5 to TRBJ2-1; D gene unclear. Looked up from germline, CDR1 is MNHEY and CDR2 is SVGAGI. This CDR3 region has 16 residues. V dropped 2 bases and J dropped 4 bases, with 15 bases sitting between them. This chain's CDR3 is CASSYGRAAIYNEQFF. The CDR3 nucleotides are TGTGCCAGCAGTTACGGTAGGGCAGCAATATACAATGAGCAGTTCTTC.

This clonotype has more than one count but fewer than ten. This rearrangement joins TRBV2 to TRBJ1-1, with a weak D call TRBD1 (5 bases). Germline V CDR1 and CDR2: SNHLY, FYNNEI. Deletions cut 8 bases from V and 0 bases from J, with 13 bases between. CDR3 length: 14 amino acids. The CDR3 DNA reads TGTGCCAGCTTACTGGACAAGCTGAACACTGAAGCTTTCTTT. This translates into CASLLDKLNTEAFF.

CDR3 amino acids: CASRTDRGNEKLFF. The CDR3 bases are TGTGCCAGCAGAACGGACAGGGGGAATGAAAAACTGTTTTTT. This chain uses TRBV12-3 or TRBV12-4 with TRBJ1-4; 10 bases are a match to TRBD1. CDR3 length: 14 residues. Unmatched junction bases numbered 3, after V lost 6 bases and J lost 5 bases.

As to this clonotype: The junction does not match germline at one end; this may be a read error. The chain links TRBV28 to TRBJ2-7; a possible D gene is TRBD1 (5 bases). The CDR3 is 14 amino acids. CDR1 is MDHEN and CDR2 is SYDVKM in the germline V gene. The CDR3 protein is CATSFAGIPYEQYF. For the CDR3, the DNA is TGTGCCACCAGTTTTGCAGGGATCCCCTACGAGCAGTACTTC.

This CDR3 reads CASSLEEAYSDTEAFF. For the CDR3, the DNA is TGTGCCAGCAGCTTAGAGGAGGCATACAGTGACACTGAAGCTTTCTTT. The chain has TRBV11-2 and TRBJ1-1; D remains ambiguous. V was trimmed by 0 bases and J by 3 bases, leaving 14 bases between them. Germline V gene data show CDR1 as SGHAT and CDR2 as FQNNGV. The CDR3 is 16 amino acids.

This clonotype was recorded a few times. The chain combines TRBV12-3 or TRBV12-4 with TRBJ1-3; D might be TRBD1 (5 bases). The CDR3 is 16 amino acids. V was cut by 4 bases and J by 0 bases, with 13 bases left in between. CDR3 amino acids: CASSSRGLFSGNTIYF. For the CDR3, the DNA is TGTGCCAGCAGTTCGAGGGGCCTCTTCTCTGGAAACACCATATATTTT.

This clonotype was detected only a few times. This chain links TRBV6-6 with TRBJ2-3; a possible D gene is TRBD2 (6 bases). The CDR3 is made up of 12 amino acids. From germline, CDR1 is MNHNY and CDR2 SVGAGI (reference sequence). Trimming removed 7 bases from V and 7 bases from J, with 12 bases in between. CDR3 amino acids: CASTEGYYTQYF. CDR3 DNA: TGTGCCAGCACGGAGGGGTATTATACGCAGTATTTT.

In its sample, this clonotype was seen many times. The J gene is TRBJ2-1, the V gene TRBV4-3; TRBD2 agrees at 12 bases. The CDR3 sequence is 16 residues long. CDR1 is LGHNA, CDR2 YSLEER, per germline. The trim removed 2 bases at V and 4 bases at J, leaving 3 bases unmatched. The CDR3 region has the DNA TGCGCCAGCAGCCAACTAGCGGGGGGGAATTACAATGAGCAGTTCTTC. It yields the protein CASSQLAGGNYNEQFF.